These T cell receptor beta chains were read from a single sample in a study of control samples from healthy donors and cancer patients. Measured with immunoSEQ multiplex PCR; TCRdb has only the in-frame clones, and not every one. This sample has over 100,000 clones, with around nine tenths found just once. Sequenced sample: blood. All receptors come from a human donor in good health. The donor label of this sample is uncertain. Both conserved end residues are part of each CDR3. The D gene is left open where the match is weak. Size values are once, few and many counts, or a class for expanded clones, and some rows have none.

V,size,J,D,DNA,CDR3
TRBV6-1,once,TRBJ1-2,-,TGTGCCAGCAGTGAAGAAGACAGGAGGAGGGGTGGCTACACCTTC,CASSEEDRRRGGYTF
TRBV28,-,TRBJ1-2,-,TGTGCCAGCAGTTTAAGATTGGTACATGGCTACACCTTC,CASSLRLVHGYTF
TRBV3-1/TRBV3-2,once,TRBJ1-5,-,TGTGCCAGCAGCCATGGCAGTCAGCCCCAGCATTTT,CASSHGSQPQHF
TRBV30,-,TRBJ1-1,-,TGTGCCGCATCAGGGCCCACTGAAGCTTTCTTT,CAASGPTEAFF
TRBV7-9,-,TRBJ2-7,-,TGTGCCAGCGGTACAAACTACGAGCAGTACTTC,CASGTNYEQYF
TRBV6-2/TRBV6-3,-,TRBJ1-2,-,TGTGCCAGCAGTTACAAAGTGGAGTCCTATGGCTACACCTTC,CASSYKVESYGYTF
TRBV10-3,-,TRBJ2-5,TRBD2,TGTGCCACCGGGACTAGCGGGGGGAACCAAGAGACCCAGTACTTC,CATGTSGGNQETQYF
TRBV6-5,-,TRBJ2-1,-,TGTGCCAGCAGCCCACAGGGATGGTCCTACAATGAGCAGTTCTTC,CASSPQGWSYNEQFF
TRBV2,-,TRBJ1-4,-,TGTGCCAGCAGTCAAAGCAGGGTTAATGAAAAACTGTTTTTT,CASSQSRVNEKLFF
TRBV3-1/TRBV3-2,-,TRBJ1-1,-,TGTGCCAGCAGCCGGAGGAACACTGAAGCTTTCTTT,CASSRRNTEAFF
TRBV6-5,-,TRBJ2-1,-,TGTGCCAGCAGTCCAGGTTATGGCAATGAGCAGTTCTTC,CASSPGYGNEQFF
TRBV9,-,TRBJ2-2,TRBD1,TGTGCCAGCAGCATCGGGACAGGGGCGAGGAACACCGGGGAGCTGTTTTTT,CASSIGTGARNTGELFF
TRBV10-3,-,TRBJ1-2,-,TGTGCCATCAGTGAAGGAGCCTTGGGCTATGGCTACACCTTC,CAISEGALGYGYTF
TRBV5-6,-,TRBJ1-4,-,TGTGCCAGCAGCTTGGGCCCTAGGGATGAAAAACTGTTTTTT,CASSLGPRDEKLFF
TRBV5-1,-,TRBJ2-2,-,TGCGCCAGCAGCACAGGGAACACCGGGGAGCTGTTTTTT,CASSTGNTGELFF
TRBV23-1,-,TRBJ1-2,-,TGCGCCCAGGTGAAGGGGCGGGGAACCGGGTTCCATGGCTACACCTTC,CAQVKGRGTGFHGYTF